A single sample gave rise to the 18 T cell receptor beta chains below, sequenced in a study of T cells in Graves' hyperthyroidism and ophthalmopathy. Regions amplified from RNA transcripts were the TCR beta CDR3 regions. Primed by the HTBI set, a first-round RT-PCR was run on the TCR CDR3. TCRdb recomputed calls from the multiplex PCR reads with MiXCR, one row per CDR3 protein. The table lists fewer than 250,000 distinct CDR3 sequences, more than 20% of them singletons. The sample comprised blood. Receptors originate from a woman between 40 and 50 years old with Graves' ophthalmopathy.

In its sample, this clonotype was seen many times. CDR3: CASSLKFDLTEAFF. Written as DNA, the CDR3 is TGTGCCAGCAGTCTCAAGTTCGATCTCACTGAAGCTTTCTTT. The chain combines TRBV6-5 with TRBJ1-1; D gene uncertain. V dropped 5 bases and J dropped 4 bases, with 14 bases sitting between them. This CDR3 spans 14 amino acids. In germline, CDR1 is MNHEY, CDR2 SVGAGI.

This clonotype has a count of ten or more. J is TRBJ2-3 and V is TRBV20-1; a possible D gene is TRBD2 (7 bases). Germline loops: CDR1 DFQATT, CDR2 SNEGSKA (reference sequence). CDR3 length: 16 residues. Trimming removed 1 base at V and 4 bases at J, with 18 bases between. This CDR3 reads CSARGSGGQLPDTQYF. The CDR3 region has the DNA TGCAGTGCTAGAGGTTCGGGAGGACAGTTGCCAGATACGCAGTATTTT.

This clonotype was recorded at least ten times. V is TRBV12-3 or TRBV12-4 and J is TRBJ2-3; TRBD1 is a possible D gene (6 bases). Trimming left V 5 bases short and J 5 bases short, with 20 bases between. This CDR3 region has 16 residues. The CDR3 region is CASSKLDSFARDTQYF. CDR3 sequence (DNA): TGTGCCAGCAGTAAATTGGACAGCTTTGCAAGAGATACGCAGTATTTT.

CDR3 loop: CASSPVGGTASYEQYF. CDR3 DNA sequence: TGTGCCAGCAGCCCCGTGGGCGGGACTGCCTCCTACGAGCAGTACTTC. The chain carries TRBV11-2 and TRBJ2-7; possibly TRBD2 for D (6 bases). This CDR3 is built from 16 residues. Trimming removed 5 bases from V and 0 bases from J, with 17 bases in between. Germline loops: CDR1 SGHAT, CDR2 FQNNGV.

This clonotype was seen ten or more times. This chain connects TRBV12-3 or TRBV12-4 to TRBJ1-3, with D possibly being TRBD1 (5 bases). The CDR3 has 16 residues. Trimming pared 3 bases from V and 0 bases from J, leaving 12 bases between. Written as DNA, the CDR3 is TGTGCCAGCAGTTTCCACGGAGGGGCCTCTGGAAACACCATATATTTT. It specifies CASSFHGGASGNTIYF.

This clonotype was observed at least ten times. The rearrangement joins TRBV20-1 to TRBJ2-5; TRBD2 is a possible D gene (6 bases). CDR3 length: 14 residues. The germline V gene encodes CDR1 DFQATT and CDR2 SNEGSKA (reference sequence). Trimming shortened V by 6 bases and J by 1 base, and 15 bases separated the two germline ends. The DNA for the CDR3 is TGCAGTGCCGAAGAAAGGAGGGCCCAAGAGACCCAGTACTTC. Amino acids: CSAEERRAQETQYF.

This clonotype came up many times. The rearrangement uses TRBV19 and TRBJ2-7, with 7 bases aligning to TRBD1. The V gene's germline CDR1 is LNHDA and CDR2 SQIVND (reference sequence). V trimming: 5 bases; J trimming: 3 bases; junction bases outside the gene matches: 4. The CDR3 loop spans 13 amino acids. In DNA form, the CDR3 reads TGTGCCAGTAGTGGACAGGAGAACTACGAGCAGTACTTC. Translating it yields CASSGQENYEQYF.

The table lists this clonotype with many counts. This chain uses TRBV5-4 with TRBJ2-5; D not resolved. The CDR3 contains 13 residues. Trimming removed 4 bases at V and 5 bases at J, with 12 bases between. Per the germline V gene, CDR1 is SGHNT and CDR2 is YYREEE (reference sequence). The CDR3 sequence is CASSLQVSETQYF. The CDR3, as DNA: TGTGCCAGCAGCCTACAAGTCTCGGAGACCCAGTACTTC.

The sample holds many counts of this clonotype. J is TRBJ2-7 and V is TRBV14, with 14 bases lining up with TRBD2. The trim removed 0 bases at V and 3 bases at J, leaving 13 bases unmatched. Per germline, CDR1 SGHDN and CDR2 FVKESK. The CDR3 has 20 amino acids. The CDR3 reads CASSQEGIPGLAGVYYEQYF. The CDR3 nucleotides are TGTGCCAGCAGCCAAGAGGGGATTCCGGGACTAGCGGGAGTATACTACGAGCAGTACTTC.

This clonotype was recorded many times. V usage is TRBV19 and J usage is TRBJ2-2; D gene uncertain. The V and J ends lost 3 bases and 2 bases respectively, with 19 bases between them. The CDR3 has 18 residues. Germline V gene sequence: CDR1 LNHDA, CDR2 SQIVND (reference sequence). CDR3 amino acids: CASSIELLVGYNTGELFF. The CDR3 nucleotides are TGTGCCAGTAGTATCGAATTGTTGGTGGGGTACAACACCGGGGAGCTGTTTTTT.

The table lists this clonotype with many counts. The rearrangement joins TRBV20-1 to TRBJ2-7, with 10 positions matching TRBD2. This CDR3 contains 15 residues. CDR1 is DFQATT and CDR2 is SNEGSKA in the germline V gene (reference sequence). V dropped 3 bases and J dropped 3; count of bases not matched to a gene: 8. The CDR3: CSASPLASGSYEQYF. CDR3 DNA: TGCAGTGCTAGCCCCCTGGCTAGCGGGAGCTACGAGCAGTACTTC.

This clonotype was observed many times. V gene TRBV29-1 combines with J gene TRBJ2-7; unclear D gene. Germline CDR1 SQVTM, CDR2 ANQGSEA. The V gene lost 0 bases and the J gene lost 10 bases, with 10 bases spanning the gap. CDR3 size: 11 residues. CDR3 DNA: TGCAGCGTTGAAGATCTCGGCCACCAGTACTTC. This encodes CSVEDLGHQYF.

The chain combines TRBV7-9 with TRBJ1-2; D remains ambiguous. V was trimmed by 5 bases and J by 4 bases, leaving 14 bases between them. The CDR3 has 14 amino acids. Germline lookup yields CDR1 SEHNR and CDR2 FQNEAQ (reference sequence). The CDR3, as DNA: TGTGCCAGCAGCGTTATTGTGGAATCCTATGGCTACACCTTC. It is translated as CASSVIVESYGYTF. The entire variable domain, with the rest obtained from reference TRBV7-9 and TRBJ1-2, is as follows: DTGVSQNPRHKITKRGQNVTFRCDPISEHNRLYWYRQTLGQGPEFLTYFQNEAQLEKSRLLSDRFSAERPKGSFSTLEIQRTEQGDSAMYLCASSVIVESYGYTFGSGTRLTVV.

This clonotype was recorded at least ten times. The genes are TRBV7-6 and TRBJ2-7; no clear D gene. The CDR3 is made up of 13 amino acids. Per the germline V gene, CDR1 is SGHVS and CDR2 is FNYEAQ. Trimming stripped 1 base from V and 6 bases from J, with 10 bases between. The DNA for the CDR3 is TGTGCCAGCAGCTTAGGCGCCTCGGGCGAGCAGTACTTC. Translation: CASSLGASGEQYF. Full variable domain (missing parts from reference TRBV7-6 and TRBJ2-7): GAGVSQSPRYKVTKRGQDVALRCDPISGHVSLYWYRQALGQGPEFLTYFNYEAQQDKSGLPNDRFSAERPEGSISTLTIQRTEQRDSAMYRCASSLGASGEQYFGPGTRLTVT.

In its sample, this clonotype was seen a few times. V usage is TRBV12-3 or TRBV12-4 and J usage is TRBJ1-1; 7 bases align to TRBD1. CDR3 size: 15 residues. V shed 4 bases and J 5 bases; nucleotides not matched to a gene: 10. The CDR3 DNA sequence: TGTGCCAGCAGTTCCGCTGACAGGGTGGGGACTGAAGCTTTCTTT. It yields the protein CASSSADRVGTEAFF.

This clonotype appeared many times. The chain links TRBV6-5 to TRBJ1-6; tentative D call: TRBD1 (6 bases). The CDR3 runs to 21 residues. Trimming pared 5 bases from V and 3 bases from J, leaving 29 bases between. CDR1 and CDR2 from the germline V gene are MNHEY and SVGAGI. In nucleotides, the CDR3 is TGTGCCAGCAGTCCCGGATCCGGGACCATCGGACGCAGGGGCTATAATTCACCCCTCCACTTT. It yields the protein CASSPGSGTIGRRGYNSPLHF.

This clonotype was picked up many times. The genes are TRBV6-4 and TRBJ1-1; D is unclear. CDR3 length: 8 amino acids. V lost 9 bases and J 7 bases, leaving 3 bases between the germline ends. The V gene's germline CDR1 is MRHNA and CDR2 SNTAGT. The CDR3 DNA sequence: TGTGCCAGGCTTGAAGCTTTCTTT. This gives the protein CARLEAFF.

This chain links TRBV2 with TRBJ1-1, with unresolved D. V was pared by 1 base and J by 1 base, with 7 bases between. The CDR3 spans 14 residues. Germline V lookup: CDR1 SNHLY, CDR2 FYNNEI. Written as DNA, the CDR3 is TGTGCCAGCAGTGAAGGAAGATCGAACACTGAAGCTTTCTTT. Translation: CASSEGRSNTEAFF. Using reference TRBV2 and TRBJ1-1 for the parts outside the CDR3, the full variable domain is EPEVTQTPSHQVTQMGQEVILRCVPISNHLYFYWYRQILGQKVEFLVSFYNNEISEKSEIFDDQFSVERPDGSNFTLKIRSTKLEDSAMYFCASSEGRSNTEAFFGQGTRLTVV.